The 29 T cell receptor beta chains listed next were all sequenced from one sample in a study of shared clonotypes between healthy human individuals. Only in-frame clones appear in the TCRdb table, and some are missing; sequencing was by immunoSEQ multiplex PCR. The sample has 190,000 or so clones; about 68% are singletons. Material: memory CD4+ T cells sorted from blood. Subset described: CD45RA-negative fraction. Every receptor here comes from a man aged 25 to 40 in good health.

This chain links TRBV19 with TRBJ2-7; D is possibly TRBD2 (6 bases). Germline V gene data show CDR1 as LNHDA and CDR2 as SQIVND (reference sequence). The germline V and J ends were trimmed by 3 bases and 6 bases, with 9 bases remaining between them. The CDR3 has 12 residues. The CDR3 spells CASSMGLGEQYF. CDR3 coding DNA: TGTGCCAGTAGTATGGGACTTGGCGAGCAGTACTTC. The whole variable domain, remainder taken from reference TRBV19 and TRBJ2-7, is DGGITQSPKYLFRKEGQNVTLSCEQNLNHDAMYWYRQDPGQGLRLIYYSQIVNDFQKGDIAEGYSVSREKKESFPLTVTSAQKNPTAFYLCASSMGLGEQYFGPGTRLTVT.

The chain is built from TRBV6-1 and TRBJ2-7; 8 bases agree with TRBD1. Germline V lookup: CDR1 MNHNS, CDR2 SASEGT. The V segment lost 3 bases and the J segment 7 bases; nucleotides outside the gene matches: 14. The CDR3 consists of 16 residues. CDR3 region: CASSEPRQGPNLEQYF. CDR3 DNA sequence: TGTGCCAGCAGTGAGCCCCGACAGGGGCCCAATTTGGAGCAGTACTTC.

As concerns this clone: The same CDR3 can be traced to other DNA sequences in this sample. The V call is TRBV14, the J call TRBJ2-1; D gene uncertain. The CDR3 totals 11 residues. Germline CDR1 SGHDN, CDR2 FVKESK. Trimming took off 1 base at V and 6 bases at J, with 1 base between the two ends. The CDR3 DNA follows: TGTGCCAGCAGCCAAGCCAATGAGCAGTTCTTC. Protein product: CASSQANEQFF. The variable domain in full, completed from reference TRBV14 and TRBJ2-1, reads EAGVTQFPSHSVIEKGQTVTLRCDPISGHDNLYWYRRVMGKEIKFLLHFVKESKQDESGMPNNRFLAERTGGTYSTLKVQPAELEDSGVYFCASSQANEQFFGPGTRLTVL.

The table lists this clone with many counts. The rearrangement uses TRBV2 and TRBJ2-7; possibly TRBD1 or TRBD2 for D (5 bases each). V was trimmed by 7 bases and J by 7 bases, leaving 20 bases between them. Per the germline V gene, CDR1 is SNHLY and CDR2 is FYNNEI. CDR3 length: 14 residues. The CDR3 reads CASTRDGLPREQYF. The CDR3 nucleotides read TGTGCCAGCACACGGGACGGCCTCCCGAGAGAGCAGTACTTC.

The DNA of the CDR3 is TGCGCCAGCAGCCAGGAATCGTTAGTACGCAATGAGCAGTTCTTC. Its protein is CASSQESLVRNEQFF. This chain connects TRBV4-3 to TRBJ2-1, with no clear D. Between the trimmed V and J ends, which lost 3 bases and 6 bases, there was a span of 15 bases. Germline lookup yields CDR1 LGHNA and CDR2 YSLEER. The CDR3 consists of 15 residues.

The chain recombines TRBV5-1 with TRBJ2-5, with D possibly matching TRBD2 (5 bases). Germline assignment: CDR1 SGHRS and CDR2 YFSETQ. V shed 3 bases and J shed 3 bases, with 12 bases lying between them. The CDR3 totals 14 residues. The CDR3 protein is CASSSVAGKETQYF. As DNA, the CDR3 is TGCGCCAGCAGCTCCGTTGCGGGCAAAGAGACCCAGTACTTC.

This chain connects TRBV29-1 to TRBJ1-1, with TRBD1 matching 8 bases. The V gene end was trimmed by 6 bases and the J gene end by 1 base; junction bases not matched to a gene: 4. The CDR3 has 13 residues. The germline CDR1 and CDR2 sequences are SQVTM and ANQGSEA. CDR3 residues: CSVDRAPNTEAFF. CDR3 sequence (DNA): TGCAGCGTGGACAGGGCCCCGAACACTGAAGCTTTCTTT. Complete variable domain (other parts from reference TRBV29-1 and TRBJ1-1): SAVISQKPSRDICQRGTSLTIQCQVDSQVTMMFWYRQQPGQSLTLIATANQGSEATYESGFVIDKFPISRPNLTFSTLTVSNMSPEDSSIYLCSVDRAPNTEAFFGQGTRLTVV.

This clone was seen repeatedly, ten times or more. J is TRBJ1-2 and V is TRBV10-3, with unresolved D. Germline assignment: CDR1 ENHRY and CDR2 SYGVKD. CDR3 length: 14 residues. The V gene lost 0 bases and the J gene lost 3 bases, with 8 bases spanning the gap. CDR3 sequence reads: CAISESPGDYGYTF. CDR3 coding DNA: TGTGCCATCAGTGAGTCCCCGGGCGACTATGGCTACACCTTC.

The V call is TRBV29-1, the J call TRBJ1-1; 7 bases map to TRBD1. The CDR3 consists of 13 residues. J gave up 5 bases and V 5 bases, and 8 bases lay outside the gene matches. Germline V gene lookup returns CDR1 SQVTM and CDR2 ANQGSEA. CDR3 amino acids: CSVKGALVTEAFF. CDR3 DNA: TGCAGCGTTAAGGGGGCATTGGTGACTGAAGCTTTCTTT. Full variable domain (outside the CDR3, taken from reference TRBV29-1 and TRBJ1-1): SAVISQKPSRDICQRGTSLTIQCQVDSQVTMMFWYRQQPGQSLTLIATANQGSEATYESGFVIDKFPISRPNLTFSTLTVSNMSPEDSSIYLCSVKGALVTEAFFGQGTRLTVV.

This clone showed up just once. V and J are TRBV6-4 and TRBJ2-2; tentative D call: TRBD1 (6 bases). Per germline, CDR1 MRHNA and CDR2 SNTAGT. This CDR3 has 14 residues. V was trimmed by 8 bases and J by 6 bases, leaving 16 bases between them. The CDR3 sequence: CASRSGEAAGELFF. The CDR3 DNA is TGTGCCAGCCGGTCAGGGGAAGCGGCCGGGGAGCTGTTTTTT.

As concerns this clone: Sequence at one end of the junction differs from germline and may be a read error. Here the CDR3 reads CASSPRGTSSNNEQFF. In DNA, the CDR3 is TGCGCCAGCAGCCCAAGAGGGACTAGCTCCAACAATGAGCAGTTCTTC. The chain employs TRBV4-3 and TRBJ2-1, with 9 bases matching TRBD2. CDR1 and CDR2 (germline): LGHNA, YSLEER. The CDR3 runs 16 residues.

This clone was seen a single time. The DNA for the CDR3 is TGCGCCAGCAGCATTGGGAGTCAGGAGACCCAGTACTTC. This gives the protein CASSIGSQETQYF. The chain links TRBV5-1 to TRBJ2-5; possibly TRBD2 for D (5 bases). Trimming left V 4 bases short and J 5 bases short, with 12 bases between. Germline V gene data show CDR1 as SGHRS and CDR2 as YFSETQ. This CDR3 contains 13 residues.

This clone was seen many times. Here the CDR3 reads CASRRVNTEAFF. The DNA of the CDR3 is TGTGCCAGCAGGAGGGTGAACACTGAAGCTTTCTTT. The V gene is TRBV2, the J gene TRBJ1-1; unclear D gene. V lost 6 bases to trimming and J lost 0 bases, with 5 bases between them. The germline CDR1 and CDR2 sequences are SNHLY and FYNNEI. The CDR3 is 12 residues long.

The CDR3 sequence is CASSLLAGGRETQYF. The CDR3 nucleotides read TGTGCCAGCAGCTTGTTGGCGGGAGGGCGGGAGACCCAGTACTTC. This chain connects TRBV5-6 to TRBJ2-5, with 9 bases matching TRBD2. Losses at the gene ends were 1 base for V and 5 bases for J; bases not matched to a gene: 6. The CDR3 totals 15 residues. Germline-derived CDR1 and CDR2 are SGHDT and YYEEEE.

The chain uses TRBV5-8 and TRBJ2-2, with a weak D call TRBD1 (6 bases). The CDR3 has 14 residues. CDR1 SGHTS and CDR2 YDEGEE come from the germline V gene. With 7 bases removed from V and 3 bases from J, the gap between germline ends came to 13 bases. Here the CDR3 reads CASGIGQYTGELFF. The CDR3 coding sequence is TGTGCCAGCGGTATAGGACAGTACACCGGGGAGCTGTTTTTT.

This clone has ten or more counts. The chain carries TRBV15 and TRBJ2-1, with TRBD2 identical over 14 bases. This CDR3 is 15 amino acids long. Germline V gene sequence: CDR1 LNHNV, CDR2 YYDKDF (reference sequence). V lost 5 bases and J lost 8; bases outside the gene matches: 5. The CDR3 DNA reads as TGTGCCACCAGCCCCGGGACTAGCGGGAGACATGAGCAGTTCTTC. It encodes CATSPGTSGRHEQFF.

There are a few counts of this clone. The chain employs TRBV11-2 and TRBJ2-1; the D gene is possibly TRBD1 (6 bases). The CDR3 has 17 amino acids. With 5 bases removed from V and 2 bases from J, the gap between germline ends came to 19 bases. Per germline, CDR1 SGHAT and CDR2 FQNNGV. Here the CDR3 reads CASSPGLWDTAYNEQFF. CDR3 nucleotide sequence: TGTGCCAGCAGCCCGGGTCTCTGGGACACAGCCTACAATGAGCAGTTCTTC.

The genes are TRBV18 and TRBJ2-2; D is possibly TRBD1 (5 bases). Trimming took 4 bases from V and 5 from J, leaving 8 bases between them. The CDR3 is 13 residues long. CDR1 and CDR2 from the germline V gene are KGHSH and LQKENI. CDR3 bases: TGTGCCAGCTCACGAGACAGTACCGGGGAGCTGTTTTTT. It translates to CASSRDSTGELFF.

The chain is built from TRBV5-1 and TRBJ1-5; D is possibly TRBD1 (5 bases). The CDR3 has 13 amino acids. The germline V gene encodes CDR1 SGHRS and CDR2 YFSETQ. V lost 0 bases to trimming and J lost 6 bases, with 7 bases between them. CDR3 sequence reads: CASSLDGAQPQHF. CDR3 sequence (DNA): TGCGCCAGCAGCTTGGATGGGGCTCAGCCCCAGCATTTT.

The V and J genes are TRBV7-9 and TRBJ2-1, with D hard to call. V dropped 2 bases and J dropped 4 bases, with 15 bases sitting between them. From germline, CDR1 is SEHNR and CDR2 FQNEAQ (reference sequence). This CDR3 has 16 residues. CDR3 in DNA: TGTGCCAGCAGCTTATCACTACTACCTGGATACAATGAGCAGTTCTTC. Translating gives CASSLSLLPGYNEQFF.

The chain combines TRBV6-6 with TRBJ2-1, with D uncertain. Trimming took 2 bases from V and 1 from J, leaving 9 bases between them. Per the germline V gene, CDR1 is MNHNY and CDR2 is SVGAGI (reference sequence). This CDR3 has 15 amino acids. CDR3 in DNA: TGTGCCAGCAGTTACGGCCAGCCTTCCTACAATGAGCAGTTCTTC. This gives the protein CASSYGQPSYNEQFF.

This clone was counted a few times. The chain has TRBV5-1 and TRBJ2-5; 8 bases match TRBD1. The germline V gene encodes CDR1 SGHRS and CDR2 YFSETQ. The trim removed 3 bases at V and 5 bases at J, leaving 9 bases unmatched. The CDR3 is 15 residues long. The CDR3 sequence is CASSSTGGLGETQYF. CDR3 sequence (DNA): TGCGCCAGCAGCTCAACAGGGGGTTTGGGGGAGACCCAGTACTTC. Variable domain in full (rest from reference TRBV5-1 and TRBJ2-5): KAGVTQTPRYLIKTRGQQVTLSCSPISGHRSVSWYQQTPGQGLQFLFEYFSETQRNKGNFPGRFSGRQFSNSRSEMNVSTLELGDSALYLCASSSTGGLGETQYFGPGTRLLVL.

This rearrangement joins TRBV19 to TRBJ2-7, with TRBD1 matching over 7 bases. Germline assignment: CDR1 LNHDA and CDR2 SQIVND (reference sequence). The trim removed 7 bases at V and 4 bases at J, leaving 7 bases unmatched. CDR3 length: 13 residues. The CDR3 reads CASKVAGGYEQYF. CDR3 sequence (DNA): TGTGCCAGTAAGGTCGCAGGGGGATACGAGCAGTACTTC. Filled out from reference TRBV19 and TRBJ2-7, the complete variable domain reads DGGITQSPKYLFRKEGQNVTLSCEQNLNHDAMYWYRQDPGQGLRLIYYSQIVNDFQKGDIAEGYSVSREKKESFPLTVTSAQKNPTAFYLCASKVAGGYEQYFGPGTRLTVT.

The V gene is TRBV15, the J gene TRBJ2-3; TRBD2 aligns across 8 bases. From germline, CDR1 is LNHNV and CDR2 YYDKDF (reference sequence). Trimming at V came to 3 bases and at J to 5 bases, leaving 13 bases not matched to a gene. The CDR3 loop spans 17 amino acids. CDR3 region: CATSSLPPRAGGDTQYF. The CDR3 DNA reads as TGTGCCACCAGCAGCCTCCCCCCTAGGGCGGGAGGAGATACGCAGTATTTT. Combining the CDR3 with reference TRBV15 and TRBJ2-3 gives the whole variable domain DAMVIQNPRYQVTQFGKPVTLSCSQTLNHNVMYWYQQKSSQAPKLLFHYYDKDFNNEADTPDNFQSRRPNTSFCFLDIRSPGLGDTAMYLCATSSLPPRAGGDTQYFGPGTRLTVL.

The chain uses TRBV6-5 and TRBJ2-3; TRBD2 is a possible D gene (6 bases). V lost 8 bases and J 2 bases, leaving 14 bases between the germline ends. The CDR3 runs to 14 residues. The germline V gene has CDR1 MNHEY and CDR2 SVGAGI. In DNA, the CDR3 is TGTGCCAGCCACGACTGGGGGGACACAGATACGCAGTATTTT. Encoded protein: CASHDWGDTDTQYF.

This rearrangement joins TRBV7-8 to TRBJ2-1, with D possibly TRBD1 on 5 matching bases. V was pared by 8 bases and J by 4 bases, with 12 bases between. The CDR3 is made up of 13 amino acids. Germline CDR1 is SGHVS and CDR2 is FQNEAQ. CDR3 sequence: CASYRNSYNEQFF. The CDR3 DNA sequence: TGTGCCAGCTACAGGAATTCGTACAATGAGCAGTTCTTC.

The J gene is TRBJ2-7, the V gene TRBV27; D remains unclear. This CDR3 is 16 amino acids long. The V and J ends lost 7 bases and 4 bases respectively, with 23 bases between them. Germline lookup yields CDR1 MNHEY and CDR2 SMNVEV (reference sequence). The CDR3 nucleotides are TGTGCCAGCACTCCACCGACCTGGGAAAATCCTTACGAGCAGTACTTC. Amino acid sequence: CASTPPTWENPYEQYF.

CDR3 amino acids: CASSTSPSGANVLTF. CDR3 DNA: TGCGCCAGCAGCACCTCTCCGTCTGGGGCCAACGTCCTGACTTTC. V is TRBV5-1 and J is TRBJ2-6; D remains ambiguous. Germline CDR1 and CDR2: SGHRS and YFSETQ. Trimming shortened V by 4 bases and J by 1 base, and 9 bases separated the two germline ends. The CDR3 runs to 15 residues.

CDR3 amino acids: CASSPFISGRDRNEQFF. As DNA, the CDR3 is TGTGCCAGCAGCCCTTTTATTTCGGGCAGGGACCGCAATGAGCAGTTCTTC. The genes are TRBV11-2 and TRBJ2-1, with D possibly called TRBD1 or TRBD2 (5 bases each). V was clipped by 5 bases and J by 6 bases, with 23 bases between them. CDR1 SGHAT and CDR2 FQNNGV come from the germline V gene. This CDR3 has 17 amino acids.